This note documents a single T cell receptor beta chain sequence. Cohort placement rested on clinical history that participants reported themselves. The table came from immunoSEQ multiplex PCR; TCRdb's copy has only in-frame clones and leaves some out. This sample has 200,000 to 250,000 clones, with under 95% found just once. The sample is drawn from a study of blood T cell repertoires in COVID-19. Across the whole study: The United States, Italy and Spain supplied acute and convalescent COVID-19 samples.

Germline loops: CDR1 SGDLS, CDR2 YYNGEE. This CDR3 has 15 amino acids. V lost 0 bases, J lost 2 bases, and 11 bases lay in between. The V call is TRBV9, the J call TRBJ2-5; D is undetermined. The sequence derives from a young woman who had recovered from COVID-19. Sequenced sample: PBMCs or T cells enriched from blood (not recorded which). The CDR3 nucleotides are TGTGCCAGCAGCGTAGGCGGAGCCTCACAAGAGACCCAGTACTTC. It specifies CASSVGGASQETQYF.